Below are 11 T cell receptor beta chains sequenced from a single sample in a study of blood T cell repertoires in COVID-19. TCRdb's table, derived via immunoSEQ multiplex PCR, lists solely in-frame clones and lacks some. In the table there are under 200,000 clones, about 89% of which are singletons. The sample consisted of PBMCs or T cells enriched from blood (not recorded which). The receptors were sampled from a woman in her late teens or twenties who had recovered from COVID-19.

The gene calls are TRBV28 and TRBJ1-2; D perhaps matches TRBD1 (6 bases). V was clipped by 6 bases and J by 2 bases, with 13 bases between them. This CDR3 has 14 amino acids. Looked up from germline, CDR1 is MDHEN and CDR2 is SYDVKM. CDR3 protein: CASSPGGRNYGYTF. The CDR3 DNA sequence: TGTGCCAGCAGCCCCGGGGGGCGAAACTATGGCTACACCTTC.

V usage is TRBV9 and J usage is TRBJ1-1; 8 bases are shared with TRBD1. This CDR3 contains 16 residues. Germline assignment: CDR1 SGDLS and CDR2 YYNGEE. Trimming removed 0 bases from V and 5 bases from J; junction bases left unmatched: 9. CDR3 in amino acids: CASSVGTGRSQTEAFF. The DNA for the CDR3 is TGTGCCAGCAGCGTAGGGACAGGGAGGAGTCAGACTGAAGCTTTCTTT.

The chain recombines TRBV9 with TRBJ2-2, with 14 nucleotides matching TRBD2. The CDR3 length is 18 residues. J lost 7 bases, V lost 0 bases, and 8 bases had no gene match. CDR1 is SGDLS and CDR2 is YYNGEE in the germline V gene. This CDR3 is CASSVASRTSGGYGELFF. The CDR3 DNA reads TGTGCCAGCAGCGTAGCTAGTCGGACTAGCGGGGGGTACGGGGAGCTGTTTTTT.

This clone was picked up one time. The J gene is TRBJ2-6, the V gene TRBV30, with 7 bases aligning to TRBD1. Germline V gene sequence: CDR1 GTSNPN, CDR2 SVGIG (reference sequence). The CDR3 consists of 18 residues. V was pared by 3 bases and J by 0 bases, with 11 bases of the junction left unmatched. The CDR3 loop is CAWRDRQGDFSGANVLTF. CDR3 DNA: TGTGCCTGGAGGGACCGACAGGGTGATTTCTCTGGGGCCAACGTCCTGACTTTC.

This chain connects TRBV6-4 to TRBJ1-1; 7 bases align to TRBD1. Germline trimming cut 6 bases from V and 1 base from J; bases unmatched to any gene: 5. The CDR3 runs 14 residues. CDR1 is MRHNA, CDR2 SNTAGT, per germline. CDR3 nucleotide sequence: TGTGCCAGCAGGGCACAGGGGTGGAACACTGAAGCTTTCTTT. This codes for CASRAQGWNTEAFF.

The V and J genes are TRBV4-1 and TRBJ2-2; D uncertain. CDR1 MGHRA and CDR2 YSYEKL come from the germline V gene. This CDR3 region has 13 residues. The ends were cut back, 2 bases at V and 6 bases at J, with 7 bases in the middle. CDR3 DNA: TGCGCCAGCAGCCAACGGAGAGCCGGGGAGCTGTTTTTT. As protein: CASSQRRAGELFF.

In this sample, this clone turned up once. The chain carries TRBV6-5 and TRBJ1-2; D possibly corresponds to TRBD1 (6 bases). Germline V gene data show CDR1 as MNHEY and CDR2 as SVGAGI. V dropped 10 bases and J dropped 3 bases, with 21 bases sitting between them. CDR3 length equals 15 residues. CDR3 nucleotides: TGTGCCATCCGATCTACAGGGAACAACGACTATGGCTACACCTTC. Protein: CAIRSTGNNDYGYTF.

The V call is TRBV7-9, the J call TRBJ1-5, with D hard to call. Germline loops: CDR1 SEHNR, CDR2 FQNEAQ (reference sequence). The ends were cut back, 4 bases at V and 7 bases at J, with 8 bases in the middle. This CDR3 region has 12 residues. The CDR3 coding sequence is TGTGCCAGCAGCTCAAATCCCCAGCCCCAGCATTTT. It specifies CASSSNPQPQHF. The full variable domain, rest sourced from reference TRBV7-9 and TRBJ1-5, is DTGVSQNPRHKITKRGQNVTFRCDPISEHNRLYWYRQTLGQGPEFLTYFQNEAQLEKSRLLSDRFSAERPKGSFSTLEIQRTEQGDSAMYLCASSSNPQPQHFGDGTRLSIL.

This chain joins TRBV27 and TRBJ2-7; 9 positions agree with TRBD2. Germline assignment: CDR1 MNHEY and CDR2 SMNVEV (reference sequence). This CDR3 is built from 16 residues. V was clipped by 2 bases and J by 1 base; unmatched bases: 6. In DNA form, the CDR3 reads TGTGCCAGCAGTTTACTTGCCAGCGGGGGGTCCTACGAGCAGTACTTC. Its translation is CASSLLASGGSYEQYF.

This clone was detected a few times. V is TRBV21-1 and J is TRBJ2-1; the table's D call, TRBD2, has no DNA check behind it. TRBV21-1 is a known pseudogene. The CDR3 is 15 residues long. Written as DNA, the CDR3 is TGTGCCAGCGCAAGGGGCGGGGGCGCCTACAATGAGCAGTTCTTC. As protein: CASARGGGAYNEQFF.

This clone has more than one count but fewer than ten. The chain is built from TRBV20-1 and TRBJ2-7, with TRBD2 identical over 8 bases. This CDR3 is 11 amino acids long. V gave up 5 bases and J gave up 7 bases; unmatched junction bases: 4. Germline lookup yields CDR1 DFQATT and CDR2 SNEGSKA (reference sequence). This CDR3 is CSARRGEEQYF. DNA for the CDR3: TGCAGTGCTCGGCGGGGGGAGGAGCAGTACTTC.